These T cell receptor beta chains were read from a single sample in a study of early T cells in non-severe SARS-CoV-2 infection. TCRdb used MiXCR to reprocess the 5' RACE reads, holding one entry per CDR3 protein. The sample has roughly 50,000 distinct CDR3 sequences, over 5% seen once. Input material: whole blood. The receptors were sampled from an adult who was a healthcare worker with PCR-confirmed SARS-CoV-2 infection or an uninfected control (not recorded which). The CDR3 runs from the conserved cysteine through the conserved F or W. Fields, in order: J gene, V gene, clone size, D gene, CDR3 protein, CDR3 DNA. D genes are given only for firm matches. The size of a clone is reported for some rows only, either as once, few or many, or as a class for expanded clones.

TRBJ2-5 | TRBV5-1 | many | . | CASSGLRGSGETQYF | TGCGCCAGCAGCGGACTCAGAGGCTCTGGAGAGACCCAGTACTTC
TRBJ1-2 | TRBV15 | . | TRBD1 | CATSSRRDSYGYTF | TGTGCCACCAGCTCTCGCCGGGACAGCTATGGCTACACCTTC
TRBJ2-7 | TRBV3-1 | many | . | CASSQAGFYEQYF | TGTGCCAGCAGCCAAGCCGGGTTCTACGAGCAGTACTTC
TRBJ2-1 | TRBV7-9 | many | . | CASSRTMSYNEQFF | TGTGCCAGCAGCCGGACCATGTCCTACAATGAGCAGTTCTTC
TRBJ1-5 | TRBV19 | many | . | CASSGTFSNQPQHF | TGTGCCAGCAGTGGGACGTTTAGCAATCAGCCCCAGCATTTT
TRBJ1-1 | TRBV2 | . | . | CANEGRGLNTEAFF | TGTGCCAACGAGGGGCGCGGGTTGAACACTGAAGCTTTCTTT
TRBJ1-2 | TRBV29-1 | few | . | CSVEGGRDGYTF | TGCAGCGTTGAAGGTGGTAGGGACGGCTACACCTTC
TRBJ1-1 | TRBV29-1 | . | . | CSVGTGQTEAFF | TGCAGCGTTGGAACAGGGCAGACTGAAGCTTTCTTT
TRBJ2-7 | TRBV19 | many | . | CASSRGEGGYEQYF | TGTGCCAGTAGTCGCGGGGAAGGGGGCTACGAGCAGTACTTC
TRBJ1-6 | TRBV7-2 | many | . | CASSKGVGRISPLHF | TGTGCCAGCAGCAAAGGGGTGGGGCGCATTTCACCCCTCCACTTT
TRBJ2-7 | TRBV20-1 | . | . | CSASPGQGSANEQYF | TGCAGTGCCAGTCCTGGTCAGGGGAGCGCCAACGAGCAGTACTTC
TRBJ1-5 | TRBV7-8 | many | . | CASSRIPTGQPQHF | TGTGCCAGCAGCCGAATTCCGACTGGTCAGCCCCAGCATTTT
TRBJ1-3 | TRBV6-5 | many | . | CASSYSAGRGSGNTIYF | TGTGCCAGCAGTTACAGCGCGGGAAGGGGCTCTGGAAACACCATATATTTT
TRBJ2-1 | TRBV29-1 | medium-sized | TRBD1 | CSVEDRPGQQFF | TGCAGCGTTGAGGACAGGCCAGGTCAGCAGTTCTTC
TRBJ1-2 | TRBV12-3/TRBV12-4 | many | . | CASTYRAQNGYTF | TGTGCCAGCACCTACAGGGCACAGAATGGCTACACCTTC